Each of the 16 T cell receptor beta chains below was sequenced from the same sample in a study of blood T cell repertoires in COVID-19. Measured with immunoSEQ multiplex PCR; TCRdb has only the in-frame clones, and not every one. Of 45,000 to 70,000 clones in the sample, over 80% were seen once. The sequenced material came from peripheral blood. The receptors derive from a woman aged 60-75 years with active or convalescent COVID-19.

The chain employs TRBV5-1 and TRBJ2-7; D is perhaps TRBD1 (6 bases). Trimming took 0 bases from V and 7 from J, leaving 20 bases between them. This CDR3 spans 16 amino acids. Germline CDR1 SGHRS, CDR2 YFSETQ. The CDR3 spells CASSLAVGGAGPEQYF. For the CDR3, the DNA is TGCGCCAGCAGCTTGGCCGTAGGGGGTGCTGGTCCGGAGCAGTACTTC.

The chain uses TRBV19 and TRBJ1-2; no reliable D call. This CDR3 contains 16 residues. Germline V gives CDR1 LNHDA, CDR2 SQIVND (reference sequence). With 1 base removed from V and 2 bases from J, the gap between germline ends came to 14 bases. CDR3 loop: CASSIGGTAGNYGYTF. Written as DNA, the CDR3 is TGTGCCAGTAGTATAGGTGGCACCGCGGGCAACTATGGCTACACCTTC.

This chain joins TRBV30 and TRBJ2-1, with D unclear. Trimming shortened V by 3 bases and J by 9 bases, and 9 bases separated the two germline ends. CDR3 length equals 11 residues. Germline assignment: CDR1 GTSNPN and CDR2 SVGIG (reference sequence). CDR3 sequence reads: CAWSYSSEQFF. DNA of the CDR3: TGTGCCTGGAGCTATAGCAGTGAGCAGTTCTTC.

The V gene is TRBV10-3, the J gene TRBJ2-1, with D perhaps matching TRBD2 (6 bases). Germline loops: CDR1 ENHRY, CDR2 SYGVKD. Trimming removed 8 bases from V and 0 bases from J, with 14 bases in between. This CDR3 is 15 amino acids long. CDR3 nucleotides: TGTGCCATCTCGGGAGCGAGCAGCTCCTACAATGAGCAGTTCTTC. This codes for CAISGASSSYNEQFF.

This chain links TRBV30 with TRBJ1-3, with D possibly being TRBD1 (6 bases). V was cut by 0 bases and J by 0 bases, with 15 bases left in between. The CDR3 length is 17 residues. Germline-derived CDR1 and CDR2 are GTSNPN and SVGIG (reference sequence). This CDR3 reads CAWSVRQAFSSGNTIYF. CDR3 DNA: TGTGCCTGGAGTGTACGACAGGCCTTTAGCTCTGGAAACACCATATATTTT.

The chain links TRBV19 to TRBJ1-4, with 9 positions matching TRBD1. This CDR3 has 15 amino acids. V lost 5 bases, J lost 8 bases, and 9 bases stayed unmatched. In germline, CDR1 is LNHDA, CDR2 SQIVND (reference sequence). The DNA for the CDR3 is TGTGCCAGTAGTTTCGGACAGGGGATGGGAGAAAAACTGTTTTTT. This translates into CASSFGQGMGEKLFF.

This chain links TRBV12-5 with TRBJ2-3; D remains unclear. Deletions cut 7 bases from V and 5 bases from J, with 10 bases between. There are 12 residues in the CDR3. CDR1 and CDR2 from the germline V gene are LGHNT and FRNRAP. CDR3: CASAQTGDTQYF. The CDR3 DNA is TGTGCTAGTGCCCAGACGGGAGATACGCAGTATTTT.

CDR3 amino acids: CASSGRVRDYGYTF. CDR3 DNA: TGTGCCAGCAGCGGTCGGGTCAGGGACTATGGCTACACCTTC. The rearrangement links TRBV5-6 to TRBJ1-2, with D perhaps matching TRBD1 (5 bases). This CDR3 is built from 14 residues. Germline assignment: CDR1 SGHDT and CDR2 YYEEEE. The V end was cut by 4 bases, the J end by 3 bases, with 13 bases between.

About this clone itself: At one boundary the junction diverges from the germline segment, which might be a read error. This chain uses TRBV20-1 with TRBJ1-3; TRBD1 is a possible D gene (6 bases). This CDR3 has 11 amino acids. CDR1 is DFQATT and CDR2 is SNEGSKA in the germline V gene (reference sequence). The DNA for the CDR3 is TGCAGTGCTAGGGGGGCAGGCCAGCTCCATTTT. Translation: CSARGAGQLHF.

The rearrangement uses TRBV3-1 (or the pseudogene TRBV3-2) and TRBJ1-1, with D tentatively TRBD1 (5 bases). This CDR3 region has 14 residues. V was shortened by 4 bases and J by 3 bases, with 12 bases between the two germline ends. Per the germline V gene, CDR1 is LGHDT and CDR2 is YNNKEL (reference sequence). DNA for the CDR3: TGTGCCAGCAGCCTCAGGGCTTCGGACACTGAAGCTTTCTTT. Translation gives CASSLRASDTEAFF.

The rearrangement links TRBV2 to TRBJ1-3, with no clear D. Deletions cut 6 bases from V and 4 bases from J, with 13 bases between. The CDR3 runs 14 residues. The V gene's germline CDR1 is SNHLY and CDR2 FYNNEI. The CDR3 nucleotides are TGTGCCAGCAGCCCCGGACGAGGGGGAAACACCATATATTTT. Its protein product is CASSPGRGGNTIYF.

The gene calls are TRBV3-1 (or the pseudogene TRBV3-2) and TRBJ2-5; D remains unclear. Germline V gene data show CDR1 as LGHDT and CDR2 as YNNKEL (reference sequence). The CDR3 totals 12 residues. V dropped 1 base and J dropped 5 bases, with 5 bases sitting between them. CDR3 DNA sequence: TGTGCCAGCAGCCAAGGTGCGGAGACCCAGTACTTC. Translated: CASSQGAETQYF.

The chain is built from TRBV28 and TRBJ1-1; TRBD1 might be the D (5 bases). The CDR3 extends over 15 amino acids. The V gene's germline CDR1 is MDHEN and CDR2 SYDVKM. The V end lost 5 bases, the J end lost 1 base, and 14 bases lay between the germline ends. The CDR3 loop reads CASSLPGRENTEAFF. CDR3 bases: TGTGCCAGCAGTCTTCCAGGGAGGGAGAACACTGAAGCTTTCTTT.

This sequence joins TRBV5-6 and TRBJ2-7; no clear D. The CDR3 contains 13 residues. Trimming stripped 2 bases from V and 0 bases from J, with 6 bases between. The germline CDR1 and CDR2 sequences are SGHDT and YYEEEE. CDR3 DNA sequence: TGTGCCAGCAGCTTCGGTTCCTCCTACGAGCAGTACTTC. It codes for CASSFGSSYEQYF. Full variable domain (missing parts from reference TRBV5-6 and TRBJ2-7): DAGVTQSPTHLIKTRGQQVTLRCSPKSGHDTVSWYQQALGQGPQFIFQYYEEEERQRGNFPDRFSGHQFPNYSSELNVNALLLGDSALYLCASSFGSSYEQYFGPGTRLTVT.

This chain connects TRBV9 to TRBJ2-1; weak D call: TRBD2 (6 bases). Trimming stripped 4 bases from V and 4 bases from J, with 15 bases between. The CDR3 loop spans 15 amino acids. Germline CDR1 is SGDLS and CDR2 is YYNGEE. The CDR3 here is CASSSIGTSYNEQFF. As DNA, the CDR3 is TGTGCCAGCAGCTCAATCGGGACTTCTTACAATGAGCAGTTCTTC.

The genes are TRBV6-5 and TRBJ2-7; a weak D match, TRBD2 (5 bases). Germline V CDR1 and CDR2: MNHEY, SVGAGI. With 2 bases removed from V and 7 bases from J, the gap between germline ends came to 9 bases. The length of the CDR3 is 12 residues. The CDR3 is CASSYGGEEQYF. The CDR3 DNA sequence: TGTGCCAGCAGTTACGGAGGAGAAGAGCAGTACTTC.